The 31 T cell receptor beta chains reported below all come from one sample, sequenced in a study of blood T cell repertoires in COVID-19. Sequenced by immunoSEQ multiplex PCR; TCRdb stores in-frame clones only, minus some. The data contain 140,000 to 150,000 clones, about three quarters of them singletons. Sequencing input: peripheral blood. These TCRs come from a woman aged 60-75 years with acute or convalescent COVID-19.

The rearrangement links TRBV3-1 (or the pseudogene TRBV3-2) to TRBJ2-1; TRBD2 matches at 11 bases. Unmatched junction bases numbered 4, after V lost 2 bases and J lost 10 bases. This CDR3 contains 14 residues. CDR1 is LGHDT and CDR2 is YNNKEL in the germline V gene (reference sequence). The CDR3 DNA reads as TGTGCCAGCAGCCAAAGACTAGCGGGACGCGAGCAGTTCTTC. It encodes CASSQRLAGREQFF.

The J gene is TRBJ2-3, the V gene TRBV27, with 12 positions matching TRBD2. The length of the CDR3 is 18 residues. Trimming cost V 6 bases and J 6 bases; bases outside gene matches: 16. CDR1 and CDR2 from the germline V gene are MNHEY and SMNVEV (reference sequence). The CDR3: CASSLRTSGIPPLDTQYF. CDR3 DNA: TGTGCCAGCAGCCTAAGGACTAGCGGGATCCCACCACTGGATACGCAGTATTTT.

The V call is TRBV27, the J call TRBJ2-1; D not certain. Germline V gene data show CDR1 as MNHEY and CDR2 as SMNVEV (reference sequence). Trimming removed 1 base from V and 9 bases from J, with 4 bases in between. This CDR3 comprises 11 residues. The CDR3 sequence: CASSLYGEQFF. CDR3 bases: TGTGCCAGCAGTTTATACGGTGAGCAGTTCTTC.

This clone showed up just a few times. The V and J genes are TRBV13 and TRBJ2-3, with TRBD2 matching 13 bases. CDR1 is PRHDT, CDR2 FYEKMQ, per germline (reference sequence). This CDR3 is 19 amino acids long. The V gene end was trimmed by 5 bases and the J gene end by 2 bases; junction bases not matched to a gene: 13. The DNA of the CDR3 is TGTGCCAGCAGCGGCCGGACTAGCGGGAGCCGATACCTCACAGATACGCAGTATTTT. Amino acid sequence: CASSGRTSGSRYLTDTQYF.

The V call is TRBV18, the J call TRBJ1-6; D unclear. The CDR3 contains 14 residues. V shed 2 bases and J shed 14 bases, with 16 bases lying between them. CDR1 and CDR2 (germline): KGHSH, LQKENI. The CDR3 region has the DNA TGTGCCAGCTCACCAGGGCGGGTTTTGCGAGCCCTCCACTTT. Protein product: CASSPGRVLRALHF.

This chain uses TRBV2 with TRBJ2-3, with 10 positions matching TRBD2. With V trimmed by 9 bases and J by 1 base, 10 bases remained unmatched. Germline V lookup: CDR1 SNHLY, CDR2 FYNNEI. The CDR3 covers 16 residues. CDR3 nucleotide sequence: TGTGCCAGGAGAGGAAATCTAGCGGGAGGCACAGATACGCAGTATTTT. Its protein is CARRGNLAGGTDTQYF. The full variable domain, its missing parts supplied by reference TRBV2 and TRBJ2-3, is EPEVTQTPSHQVTQMGQEVILRCVPISNHLYFYWYRQILGQKVEFLVSFYNNEISEKSEIFDDQFSVERPDGSNFTLKIRSTKLEDSAMYFCARRGNLAGGTDTQYFGPGTRLTVL.

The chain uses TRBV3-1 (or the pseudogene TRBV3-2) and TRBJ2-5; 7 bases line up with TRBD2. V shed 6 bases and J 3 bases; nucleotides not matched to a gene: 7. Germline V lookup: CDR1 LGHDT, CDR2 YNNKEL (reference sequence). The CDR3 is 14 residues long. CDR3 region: CASSHMGGEETQYF. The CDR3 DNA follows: TGTGCCAGCAGTCATATGGGAGGGGAAGAGACCCAGTACTTC.

CDR3 DNA: TGCGCCAGCAGCTTGGTACAGAGGAACACTGAAGCTTTCTTT. This sequence encodes CASSLVQRNTEAFF. The chain carries TRBV5-1 and TRBJ1-1, with D hard to call. The V and J ends lost 0 bases and 1 base respectively, with 7 bases between them. There are 14 residues in the CDR3. The germline V gene has CDR1 SGHRS and CDR2 YFSETQ.

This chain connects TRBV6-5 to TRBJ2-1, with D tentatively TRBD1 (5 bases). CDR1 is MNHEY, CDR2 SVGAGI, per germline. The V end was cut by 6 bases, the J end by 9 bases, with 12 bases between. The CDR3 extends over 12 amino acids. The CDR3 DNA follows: TGTGCCAGCAGCCAAACAGGTCGTGAGCAGTTCTTC. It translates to CASSQTGREQFF.

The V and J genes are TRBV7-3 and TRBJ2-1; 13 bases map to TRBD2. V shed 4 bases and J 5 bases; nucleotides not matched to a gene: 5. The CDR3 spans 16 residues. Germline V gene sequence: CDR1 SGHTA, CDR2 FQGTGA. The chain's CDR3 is CASSSTTSGRNNEQFF. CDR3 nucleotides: TGTGCCAGCAGCTCTACGACTAGCGGGAGGAACAATGAGCAGTTCTTC.

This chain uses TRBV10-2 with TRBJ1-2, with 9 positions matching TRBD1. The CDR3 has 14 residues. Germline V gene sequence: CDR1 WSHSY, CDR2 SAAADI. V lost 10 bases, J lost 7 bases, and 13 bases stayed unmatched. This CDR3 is CATGGTGYLGGYTF. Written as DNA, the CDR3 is TGCGCCACCGGAGGGACAGGGTATCTGGGTGGCTACACCTTC.

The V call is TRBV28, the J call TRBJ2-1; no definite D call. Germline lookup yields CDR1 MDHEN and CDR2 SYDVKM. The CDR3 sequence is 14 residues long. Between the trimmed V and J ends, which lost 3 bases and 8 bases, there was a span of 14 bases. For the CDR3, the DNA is TGTGCCAGCAGTTTGTTACAGACCCTTCATGAGCAGTTCTTC. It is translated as CASSLLQTLHEQFF.

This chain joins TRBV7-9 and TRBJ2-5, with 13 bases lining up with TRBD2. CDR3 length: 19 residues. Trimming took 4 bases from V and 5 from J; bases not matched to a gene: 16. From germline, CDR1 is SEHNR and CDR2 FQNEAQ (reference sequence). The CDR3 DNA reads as TGTGCCAGCAGCTCTCCGCCGGGACTAGCGGGATCTATCTCTGAGACCCAGTACTTC. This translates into CASSSPPGLAGSISETQYF. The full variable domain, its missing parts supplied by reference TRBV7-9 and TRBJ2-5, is DTGVSQNPRHKITKRGQNVTFRCDPISEHNRLYWYRQTLGQGPEFLTYFQNEAQLEKSRLLSDRFSAERPKGSFSTLEIQRTEQGDSAMYLCASSSPPGLAGSISETQYFGPGTRLLVL.

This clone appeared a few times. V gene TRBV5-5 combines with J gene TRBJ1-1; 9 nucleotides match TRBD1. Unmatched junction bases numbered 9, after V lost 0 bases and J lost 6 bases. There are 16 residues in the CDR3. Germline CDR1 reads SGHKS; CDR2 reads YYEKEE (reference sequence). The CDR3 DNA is TGTGCCAGCAGCTTGGTGACAGGGGGGATTCCCCCTGAAGCTTTCTTT. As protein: CASSLVTGGIPPEAFF.

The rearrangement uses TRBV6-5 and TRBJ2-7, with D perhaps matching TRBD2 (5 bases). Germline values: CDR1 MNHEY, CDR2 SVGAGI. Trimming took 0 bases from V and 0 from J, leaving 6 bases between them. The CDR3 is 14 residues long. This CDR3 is CASSYSGDSYEQYF. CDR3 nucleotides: TGTGCCAGCAGTTACTCGGGAGACTCCTACGAGCAGTACTTC.

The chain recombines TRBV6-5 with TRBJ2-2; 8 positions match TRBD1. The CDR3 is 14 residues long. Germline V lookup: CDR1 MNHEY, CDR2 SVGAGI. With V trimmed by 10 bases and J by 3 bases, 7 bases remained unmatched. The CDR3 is CATSKTGDTGELFF. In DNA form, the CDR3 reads TGTGCCACTTCAAAGACAGGGGACACCGGGGAGCTGTTTTTT.

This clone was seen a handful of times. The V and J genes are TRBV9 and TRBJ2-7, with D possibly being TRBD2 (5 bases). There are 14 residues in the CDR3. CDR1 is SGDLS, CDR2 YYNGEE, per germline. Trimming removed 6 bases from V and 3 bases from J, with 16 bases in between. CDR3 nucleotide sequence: TGTGCCAGCAACGAAGATGGTGGAGGCTACGAGCAGTACTTC. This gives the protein CASNEDGGGYEQYF.

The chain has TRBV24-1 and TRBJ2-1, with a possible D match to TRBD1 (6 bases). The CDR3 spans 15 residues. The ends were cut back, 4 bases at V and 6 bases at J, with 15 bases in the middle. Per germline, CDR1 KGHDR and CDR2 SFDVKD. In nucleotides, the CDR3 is TGTGCCACCAGTGAGCAGGGGTCAATCAGCAATGAGCAGTTCTTC. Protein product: CATSEQGSISNEQFF.

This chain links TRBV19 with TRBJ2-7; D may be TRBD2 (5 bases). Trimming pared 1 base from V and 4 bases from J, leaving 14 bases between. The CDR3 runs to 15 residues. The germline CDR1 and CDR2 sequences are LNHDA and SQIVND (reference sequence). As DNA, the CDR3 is TGTGCCAGTAGTATAGCTGCTCAGCGGAAATACGAGCAGTACTTC. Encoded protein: CASSIAAQRKYEQYF. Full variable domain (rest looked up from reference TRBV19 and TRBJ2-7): DGGITQSPKYLFRKEGQNVTLSCEQNLNHDAMYWYRQDPGQGLRLIYYSQIVNDFQKGDIAEGYSVSREKKESFPLTVTSAQKNPTAFYLCASSIAAQRKYEQYFGPGTRLTVT.

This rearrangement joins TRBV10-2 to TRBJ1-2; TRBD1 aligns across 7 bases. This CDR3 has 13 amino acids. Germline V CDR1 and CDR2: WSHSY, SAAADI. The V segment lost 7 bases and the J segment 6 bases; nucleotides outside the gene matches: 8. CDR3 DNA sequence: TGCGCCAGCACCAGTCGGACAGGAGATGGCTACACCTTC. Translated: CASTSRTGDGYTF.

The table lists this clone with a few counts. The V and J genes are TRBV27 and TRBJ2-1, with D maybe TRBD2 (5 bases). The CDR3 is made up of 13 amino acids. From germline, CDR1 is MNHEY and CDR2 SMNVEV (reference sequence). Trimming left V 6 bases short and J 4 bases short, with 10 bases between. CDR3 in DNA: TGTGCCAGCAGGACGGGGAAATACAATGAGCAGTTCTTC. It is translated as CASRTGKYNEQFF.

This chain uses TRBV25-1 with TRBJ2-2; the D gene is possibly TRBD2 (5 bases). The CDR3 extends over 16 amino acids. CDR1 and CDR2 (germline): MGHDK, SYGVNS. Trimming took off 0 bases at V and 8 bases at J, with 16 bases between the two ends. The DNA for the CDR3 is TGTGCCAGCAGTGAATACGCCCTCTTCACGGGAGGGGAGCTGTTTTTT. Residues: CASSEYALFTGGELFF.

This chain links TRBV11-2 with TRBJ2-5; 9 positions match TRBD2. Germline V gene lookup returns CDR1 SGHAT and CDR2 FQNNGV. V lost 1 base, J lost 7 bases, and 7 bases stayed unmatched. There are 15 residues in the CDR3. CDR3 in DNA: TGTGCCAGCAGCTTAGGCGGGGGGGCAGTGGGGACCCAGTACTTC. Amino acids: CASSLGGGAVGTQYF.

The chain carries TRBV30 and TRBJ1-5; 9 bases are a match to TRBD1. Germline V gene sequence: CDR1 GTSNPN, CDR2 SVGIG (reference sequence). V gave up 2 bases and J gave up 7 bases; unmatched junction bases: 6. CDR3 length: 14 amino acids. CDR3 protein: CAWSQGTGRQPQHF. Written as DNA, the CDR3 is TGTGCCTGGAGTCAAGGGACAGGGAGACAGCCCCAGCATTTT.

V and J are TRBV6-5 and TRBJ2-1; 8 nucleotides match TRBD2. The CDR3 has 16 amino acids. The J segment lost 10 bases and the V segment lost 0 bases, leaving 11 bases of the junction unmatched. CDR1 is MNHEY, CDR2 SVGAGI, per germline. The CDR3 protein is CASSYSGTSRSWEQFF. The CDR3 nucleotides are TGTGCCAGCAGTTACTCCGGGACTAGTCGTTCCTGGGAGCAGTTCTTC.

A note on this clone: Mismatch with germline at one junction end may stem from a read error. CDR3 loop: CPLPGLAGECRHEQYF. CDR3 sequence (DNA): TGCCCACTTCCGGGACTAGCGGGAGAATGTCGCCACGAGCAGTACTTC. This rearrangement joins TRBV19 to TRBJ2-7, with 14 bases fitting TRBD2. In germline, CDR1 is LNHDA, CDR2 SQIVND (reference sequence). This CDR3 is built from 16 residues.

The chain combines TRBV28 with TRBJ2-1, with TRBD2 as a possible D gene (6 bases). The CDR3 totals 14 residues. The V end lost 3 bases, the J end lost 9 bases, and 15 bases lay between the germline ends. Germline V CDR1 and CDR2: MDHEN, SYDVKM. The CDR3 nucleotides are TGTGCCAGCAGTTTTAAAGGGGAGGTACGTGAGCAGTTCTTC. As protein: CASSFKGEVREQFF.

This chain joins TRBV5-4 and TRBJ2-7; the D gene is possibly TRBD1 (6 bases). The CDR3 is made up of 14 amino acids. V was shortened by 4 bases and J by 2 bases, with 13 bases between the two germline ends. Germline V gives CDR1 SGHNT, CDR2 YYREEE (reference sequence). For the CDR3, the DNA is TGTGCCAGCAGCCCGGACAGTTTGACCTACGAGCAGTACTTC. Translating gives CASSPDSLTYEQYF.

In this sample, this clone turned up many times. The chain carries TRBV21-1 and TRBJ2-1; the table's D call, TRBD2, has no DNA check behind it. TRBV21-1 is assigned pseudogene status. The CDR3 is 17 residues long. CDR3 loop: CASSPYRDRDYSNEQFF. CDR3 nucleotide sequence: TGTGCCAGCAGCCCATACCGAGACCGGGACTATTCCAATGAGCAGTTCTTC.

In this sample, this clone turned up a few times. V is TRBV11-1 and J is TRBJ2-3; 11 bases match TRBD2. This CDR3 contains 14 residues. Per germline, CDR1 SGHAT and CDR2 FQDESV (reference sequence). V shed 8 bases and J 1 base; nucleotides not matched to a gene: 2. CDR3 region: CASAGLAGTDTQYF. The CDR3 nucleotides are TGTGCCAGCGCGGGACTAGCGGGCACAGATACGCAGTATTTT. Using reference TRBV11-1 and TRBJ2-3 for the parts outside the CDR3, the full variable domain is EAEVAQSPRYKITEKSQAVAFWCDPISGHATLYWYRQILGQGPELLVQFQDESVVDDSQLPKDRFSAERLKGVDSTLKIQPAELGDSAMYLCASAGLAGTDTQYFGPGTRLTVL.

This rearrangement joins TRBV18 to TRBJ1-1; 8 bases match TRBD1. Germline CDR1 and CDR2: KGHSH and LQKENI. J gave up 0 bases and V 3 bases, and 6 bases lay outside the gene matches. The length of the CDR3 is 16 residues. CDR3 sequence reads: CASSPDRESMNTEAFF. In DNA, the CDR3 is TGTGCCAGCTCACCGGACAGGGAGTCGATGAACACTGAAGCTTTCTTT.